This T cell receptor beta chain was found in a study of T cell changes during pregnancy in multiple sclerosis. Using immunoSEQ multiplex PCR, the repertoire was profiled, and TCRdb retains in-frame clones only, with some absent. Of 50,000 to 65,000 clones detected, roughly 90% appear once; the ten largest clones hold approximately 3%. Here the sequenced sample was CD8+ T cells from peripheral blood mononuclear cells, taken before pregnancy. The receptor's source is a female donor with multiple sclerosis, enrolled in a pregnancy study.

The CDR3 bases are TGTGCCAGCGAAAATTGGCCTAACTATGGCTACACCTTC. Translating gives CASENWPNYGYTF. The chain carries TRBV6-6 and TRBJ1-2, with D unclear. V shed 8 bases and J shed 0 bases, with 10 bases lying between them. The CDR3 extends over 13 amino acids. The germline V gene has CDR1 MNHNY and CDR2 SVGAGI (reference sequence).